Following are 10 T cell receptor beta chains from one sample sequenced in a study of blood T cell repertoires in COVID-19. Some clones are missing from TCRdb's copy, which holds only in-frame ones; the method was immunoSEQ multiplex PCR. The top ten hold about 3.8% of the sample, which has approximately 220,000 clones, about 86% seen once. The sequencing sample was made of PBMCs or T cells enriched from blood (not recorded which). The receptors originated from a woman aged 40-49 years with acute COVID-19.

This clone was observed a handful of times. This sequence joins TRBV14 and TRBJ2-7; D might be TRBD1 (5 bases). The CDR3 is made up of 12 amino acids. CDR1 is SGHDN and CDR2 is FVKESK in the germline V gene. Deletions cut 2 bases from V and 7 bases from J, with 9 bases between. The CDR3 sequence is CASSQPRGEQYF. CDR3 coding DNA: TGTGCCAGCAGCCAACCTAGGGGAGAGCAGTACTTC.

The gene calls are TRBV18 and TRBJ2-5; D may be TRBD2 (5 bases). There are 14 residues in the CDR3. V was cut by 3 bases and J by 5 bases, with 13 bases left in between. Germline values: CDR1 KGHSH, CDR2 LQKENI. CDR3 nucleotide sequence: TGTGCCAGCTCACCCGAAGGACGGAGGGAGACCCAGTACTTC. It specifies CASSPEGRRETQYF. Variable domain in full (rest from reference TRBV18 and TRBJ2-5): NAGVMQNPRHLVRRRGQEARLRCSPMKGHSHVYWYRQLPEEGLKFMVYLQKENIIDESGMPKERFSAEFPKEGPSILRIQQVVRGDSAAYFCASSPEGRRETQYFGPGTRLLVL.

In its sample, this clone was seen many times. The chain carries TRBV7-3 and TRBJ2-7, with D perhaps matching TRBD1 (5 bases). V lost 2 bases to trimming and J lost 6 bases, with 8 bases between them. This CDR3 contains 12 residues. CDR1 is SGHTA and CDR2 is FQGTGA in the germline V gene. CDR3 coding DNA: TGTGCCAGCAGCTTACGGCAGGGCGAGCAGTACTTC. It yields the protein CASSLRQGEQYF.

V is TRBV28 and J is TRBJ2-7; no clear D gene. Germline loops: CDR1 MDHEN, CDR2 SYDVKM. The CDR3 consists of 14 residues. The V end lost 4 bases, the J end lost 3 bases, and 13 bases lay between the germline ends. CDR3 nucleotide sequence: TGTGCCAGCAGTTCCACGTTGAATAGCTACGAGCAGTACTTC. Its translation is CASSSTLNSYEQYF.

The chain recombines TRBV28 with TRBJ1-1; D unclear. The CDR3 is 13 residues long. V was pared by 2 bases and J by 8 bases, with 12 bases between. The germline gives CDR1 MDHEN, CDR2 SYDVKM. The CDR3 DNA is TGTGCCAGCAGTTTAAGTAGAGACTGCGAAGCTTTCTTT. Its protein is CASSLSRDCEAFF. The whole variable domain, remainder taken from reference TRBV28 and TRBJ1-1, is DVKVTQSSRYLVKRTGEKVFLECVQDMDHENMFWYRQDPGLGLRLIYFSYDVKMKEKGDIPEGYSVSREKKERFSLILESASTNQTSMYLCASSLSRDCEAFFGQGTRLTVV.

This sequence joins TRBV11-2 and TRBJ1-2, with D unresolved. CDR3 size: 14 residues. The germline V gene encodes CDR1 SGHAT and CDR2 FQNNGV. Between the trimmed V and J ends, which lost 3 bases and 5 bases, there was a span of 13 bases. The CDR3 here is CASSFSGSAYGYTF. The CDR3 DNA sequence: TGTGCCAGCAGCTTTTCGGGGAGCGCATATGGCTACACCTTC. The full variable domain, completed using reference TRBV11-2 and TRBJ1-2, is EAGVAQSPRYKIIEKRQSVAFWCNPISGHATLYWYQQILGQGPKLLIQFQNNGVVDDSQLPKDRFSAERLKGVDSTLKIQPAKLEDSAVYLCASSFSGSAYGYTFGSGTRLTVV.

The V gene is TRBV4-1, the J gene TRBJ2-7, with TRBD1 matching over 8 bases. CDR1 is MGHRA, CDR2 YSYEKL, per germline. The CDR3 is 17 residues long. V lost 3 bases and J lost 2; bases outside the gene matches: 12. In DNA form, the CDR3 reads TGCGCCAGCAGCCATCCCGTAGGGACAGGTCTCACCTACGAGCAGTACTTC. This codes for CASSHPVGTGLTYEQYF.

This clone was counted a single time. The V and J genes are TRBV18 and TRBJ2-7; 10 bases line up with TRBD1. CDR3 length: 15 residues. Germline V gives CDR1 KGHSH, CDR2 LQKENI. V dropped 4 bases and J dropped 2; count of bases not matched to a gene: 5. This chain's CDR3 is CASSQGQGITYEQYF. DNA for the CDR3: TGTGCCAGCTCACAGGGACAGGGGATCACCTACGAGCAGTACTTC.

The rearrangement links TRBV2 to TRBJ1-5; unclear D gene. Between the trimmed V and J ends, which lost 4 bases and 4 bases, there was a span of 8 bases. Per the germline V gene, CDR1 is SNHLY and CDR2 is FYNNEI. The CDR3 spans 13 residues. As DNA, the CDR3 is TGTGCCAGCAGTGCAGGAACTAATCAGCCCCAGCATTTT. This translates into CASSAGTNQPQHF.

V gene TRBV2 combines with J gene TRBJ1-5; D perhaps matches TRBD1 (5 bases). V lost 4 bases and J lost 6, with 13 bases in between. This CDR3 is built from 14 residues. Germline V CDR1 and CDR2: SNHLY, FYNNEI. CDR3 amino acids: CASSARGEGQPQHF. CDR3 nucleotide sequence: TGTGCCAGCAGTGCTCGGGGGGAAGGTCAGCCCCAGCATTTT.